This T cell receptor (beta chain) was sequenced for a study of cytomegalovirus exposure and HLA in healthy donors. Points from the study as a whole: The study listed 150 to 200 cytomegalovirus-associated TCR beta chains. Further analysis was carried out later, and it showed several of the most significant clusters appearing linked to common viral pathogens. CMV antigen specificity was confirmed in vitro for a few CMV-associated chains.

This CDR3 has 14 residues. The V end was cut by 5 bases, the J end by 3 bases, with 11 bases between. Germline V gene data show CDR1 as WSHSY and CDR2 as SAAADI. Details on this clone: Antigen: not known.

PCR involved 60 Vbeta and 13 Jbeta primers. Method: immunoSEQ multiplex PCR; TCRdb's copy keeps in-frame clones and lacks some. The repertoire holds about 150,000 clones, with roughly three quarters as singletons. Sequenced material: PBMCs. The V call is TRBV10-2, the J call TRBJ2-1; maybe TRBD2 (6 bases). The sequence came from a man in his thirties or forties in good health and CMV-seropositive. The CDR3 region has the DNA TGCGCCAGCAGTTACGCGGGGAACTACAATGAGCAGTTCTTC. Translation: CASSYAGNYNEQFF.